These 22 T cell receptor beta chains share one sample of origin, sequenced in a study of cytotoxic CD8 clonotypes in ibrutinib-treated CLL. Assay used: immunoSEQ multiplex PCR; TCRdb lists only in-frame clones, some missing. The sample holds around 160,000 clones, about 88% seen once. Sequenced material: PBMCs, taken at disease progression, from a patient treated with ibrutinib. The origin of the receptors is a human donor with chronic lymphocytic leukemia.

This clone was counted between two and nine times. V and J are TRBV30 and TRBJ2-1, with 13 bases that match TRBD2. The V segment lost 3 bases and the J segment 2 bases; nucleotides outside the gene matches: 7. There are 17 residues in the CDR3. The germline CDR1 and CDR2 sequences are GTSNPN and SVGIG (reference sequence). The CDR3 spells CAWSPRLAGGPYNEQFF. For the CDR3, the DNA is TGTGCCTGGAGCCCGCGACTAGCGGGAGGACCCTACAATGAGCAGTTCTTC.

The chain employs TRBV5-1 and TRBJ2-1; 7 positions agree with TRBD2. The CDR3 contains 18 residues. Germline loops: CDR1 SGHRS, CDR2 YFSETQ. J lost 6 bases, V lost 0 bases, and 15 bases had no gene match. The CDR3 spells CASSLDPVAGASVNEQFF. CDR3 DNA: TGCGCCAGCAGCTTGGATCCGGTGGCGGGAGCCTCAGTCAATGAGCAGTTCTTC.

The rearrangement links TRBV5-1 to TRBJ2-3; either TRBD1 or TRBD2 may fit D (5 bases each). Germline-derived CDR1 and CDR2 are SGHRS and YFSETQ. This CDR3 has 15 amino acids. Trimming shortened V by 4 bases and J by 4 bases, and 16 bases separated the two germline ends. The CDR3 spells CASSLPGTGPDTQYF. The CDR3 nucleotides are TGCGCCAGCAGCCTGCCGGGGACGGGCCCAGATACGCAGTATTTT.

The V call is TRBV28, the J call TRBJ2-7, with 8 bases that match TRBD2. CDR3 length: 11 residues. V lost 9 bases and J lost 3; bases outside the gene matches: 1. Germline lookup yields CDR1 MDHEN and CDR2 SYDVKM. The CDR3 bases are TGTGCCAGTAGCGGGAACTACGAGCAGTACTTC. Translated, it gives CASSGNYEQYF.

This clone showed up just a few times. The chain links TRBV7-3 to TRBJ1-1; D ambiguous. V was pared by 4 bases and J by 1 base, with 7 bases between. This CDR3 region has 13 residues. Germline CDR1 is SGHTA and CDR2 is FQGTGA. The CDR3 reads CASSSYRNTEAFF. The CDR3 nucleotides read TGTGCCAGCAGCTCGTACAGGAACACTGAAGCTTTCTTT.

This chain's CDR3 is CASSSRTGAASGNTIYF. The CDR3 DNA sequence: TGTGCCAGCAGCTCAAGGACAGGGGCCGCCTCTGGAAACACCATATATTTT. The chain joins TRBV7-2 to TRBJ1-3; 9 bases are shared with TRBD1. Germline CDR1 SGHTA, CDR2 FQGNSA. With 4 bases clipped from V and 0 bases from J, the junction kept 7 bases outside the gene matches. This CDR3 is built from 17 residues.

The chain carries TRBV2 and TRBJ2-1; D gene unclear. The CDR3 runs to 9 residues. V lost 8 bases to trimming and J lost 7 bases, with 3 bases between them. Germline CDR1 is SNHLY and CDR2 is FYNNEI. CDR3 residues: CASHNEQFF. The CDR3 DNA reads as TGTGCCAGCCATAATGAGCAGTTCTTC. The complete variable domain, with remaining parts taken from reference TRBV2 and TRBJ2-1, reads EPEVTQTPSHQVTQMGQEVILRCVPISNHLYFYWYRQILGQKVEFLVSFYNNEISEKSEIFDDQFSVERPDGSNFTLKIRSTKLEDSAMYFCASHNEQFFGPGTRLTVL.

This rearrangement joins TRBV5-4 to TRBJ2-2, with D possibly being TRBD2 (5 bases). V shed 0 bases and J shed 2 bases, with 17 bases lying between them. CDR3 size: 18 residues. The germline V gene has CDR1 SGHNT and CDR2 YYREEE (reference sequence). This chain's CDR3 is CASSLALMAGGNTGELFF. The CDR3 region has the DNA TGTGCCAGCAGCTTGGCCTTGATGGCGGGTGGTAACACCGGGGAGCTGTTTTTT.

The chain couples TRBV28 to TRBJ2-5; no reliable D call. V lost 8 bases and J lost 3, with 4 bases in between. The V gene's germline CDR1 is MDHEN and CDR2 SYDVKM. CDR3 length equals 10 residues. The CDR3: CASEKETQYF. CDR3 coding DNA: TGTGCCAGCGAAAAAGAGACCCAGTACTTC. Variable domain in full (rest from reference TRBV28 and TRBJ2-5): DVKVTQSSRYLVKRTGEKVFLECVQDMDHENMFWYRQDPGLGLRLIYFSYDVKMKEKGDIPEGYSVSREKKERFSLILESASTNQTSMYLCASEKETQYFGPGTRLLVL.

The chain carries TRBV7-2 and TRBJ2-7; D remains ambiguous. Germline V gene lookup returns CDR1 SGHTA and CDR2 FQGNSA. V lost 5 bases, J lost 0 bases, and 14 bases lay in between. The CDR3 runs 15 residues. The DNA for the CDR3 is TGTGCCAGCAGCCTATATAAGACCGGCTCCTACGAGCAGTACTTC. It translates to CASSLYKTGSYEQYF.

The chain joins TRBV27 to TRBJ2-7; the D gene is possibly TRBD1 (6 bases). The ends were cut back, 4 bases at V and 6 bases at J, with 19 bases in the middle. CDR3 size: 15 residues. Germline CDR1 is MNHEY and CDR2 is SMNVEV (reference sequence). DNA for the CDR3: TGTGCCAGCAGTTCATACGGACAGCTATACGGCGAGCAGTACTTC. Amino acids: CASSSYGQLYGEQYF.

There are a few counts of this clone. The CDR3 is CAWTEGSSGNTIYF. The CDR3 DNA reads as TGTGCCTGGACCGAGGGAAGCTCTGGAAACACCATATATTTT. The chain uses TRBV30 and TRBJ1-3, with unresolved D. This CDR3 contains 14 residues. Germline assignment: CDR1 GTSNPN and CDR2 SVGIG (reference sequence). Trimming left V 4 bases short and J 0 bases short, with 10 bases between.

The chain has TRBV9 and TRBJ2-7; D assignment may be TRBD1 or TRBD2 (5 bases each). The CDR3 spans 14 residues. V lost 4 bases and J lost 3, with 14 bases in between. Germline V gene data show CDR1 as SGDLS and CDR2 as YYNGEE. CDR3 DNA sequence: TGTGCCAGCAGCCGAGAAGGGACGAGCTACGAGCAGTACTTC. It translates to CASSREGTSYEQYF.

V and J are TRBV28 and TRBJ2-2; 8 nucleotides align to TRBD1. Trimming cost V 7 bases and J 2 bases; bases outside gene matches: 6. The CDR3 runs to 15 residues. In germline, CDR1 is MDHEN, CDR2 SYDVKM. CDR3 DNA sequence: TGTGCCAGCATATCTGGGACAGGAAACACCGGGGAGCTGTTTTTT. Amino acids: CASISGTGNTGELFF.

This chain joins TRBV5-1 and TRBJ2-7; the D is unclear. The CDR3 has 13 residues. CDR1 and CDR2 from the germline V gene are SGHRS and YFSETQ. Deletions cut 0 bases from V and 3 bases from J, with 7 bases between. For the CDR3, the DNA is TGCGCCAGCAGCTTGGAACTGAGCTACGAGCAGTACTTC. It translates to CASSLELSYEQYF.

The J gene is TRBJ2-5, the V gene TRBV28, with D possibly being TRBD1 (5 bases). CDR3 length: 15 amino acids. Trimming left V 4 bases short and J 7 bases short, with 19 bases between. Germline CDR1 and CDR2: MDHEN and SYDVKM. As DNA, the CDR3 is TGTGCCAGCAGTTCTGGGGCCCCACCCCCCCCGACCCAGTACTTC. This translates into CASSSGAPPPPTQYF.

The gene calls are TRBV9 and TRBJ1-1; D possibly corresponds to TRBD1 (5 bases). Germline V CDR1 and CDR2: SGDLS, YYNGEE. This CDR3 has 13 amino acids. Trimming left V 2 bases short and J 5 bases short, with 10 bases between. CDR3 residues: CASSVRAATEAFF. The CDR3 nucleotides are TGTGCCAGCAGCGTCAGGGCCGCGACTGAAGCTTTCTTT. The entire variable domain, with the rest obtained from reference TRBV9 and TRBJ1-1, is as follows: DSGVTQTPKHLITATGQRVTLRCSPRSGDLSVYWYQQSLDQGLQFLIQYYNGEERAKGNILERFSAQQFPDLHSELNLSSLELGDSALYFCASSVRAATEAFFGQGTRLTVV.

This rearrangement joins TRBV28 to TRBJ2-5, with D possibly TRBD1 on 6 matching bases. The length of the CDR3 is 15 residues. CDR1 and CDR2 (germline): MDHEN, SYDVKM. With 6 bases removed from V and 6 bases from J, the gap between germline ends came to 20 bases. The CDR3 sequence is CASSSTGKWRQTQYF. The CDR3 nucleotides are TGTGCCAGCAGCTCTACAGGGAAATGGCGACAGACCCAGTACTTC. The variable domain in full, completed from reference TRBV28 and TRBJ2-5, reads DVKVTQSSRYLVKRTGEKVFLECVQDMDHENMFWYRQDPGLGLRLIYFSYDVKMKEKGDIPEGYSVSREKKERFSLILESASTNQTSMYLCASSSTGKWRQTQYFGPGTRLLVL.

This clone was detected once. The chain links TRBV2 to TRBJ2-2, with TRBD1 as a possible D gene (6 bases). CDR1 and CDR2 (germline): SNHLY, FYNNEI. The CDR3 is made up of 11 amino acids. V was clipped by 10 bases and J by 7 bases, with 10 bases between them. The CDR3 here is CATGVVGELFF. As DNA, the CDR3 is TGTGCCACAGGGGTGGTCGGGGAGCTGTTTTTT.

The chain has TRBV4-2 and TRBJ1-4; TRBD1 matches at 10 bases. The CDR3 extends over 15 amino acids. The trim removed 1 base at V and 10 bases at J, leaving 6 bases unmatched. Per germline, CDR1 LGHNA and CDR2 YNFKEQ. The CDR3 protein is CASSQVGQGRVKLFF. CDR3 DNA sequence: TGTGCCAGCAGCCAAGTGGGACAGGGGAGAGTAAAACTGTTTTTT.

This clone was found once. The J gene is TRBJ2-1, the V gene TRBV7-3, with 7 bases fitting TRBD1. Trimming at V came to 5 bases and at J to 4 bases, leaving 11 bases not matched to a gene. The germline gives CDR1 SGHTA, CDR2 FQGTGA. The CDR3 has 16 residues. The CDR3 sequence: CASSRIGTARYNEQFF. Here the CDR3 DNA reads TGTGCCAGCAGCCGCATAGGGACAGCGCGATACAATGAGCAGTTCTTC.

The CDR3 reads CASSYPSGGSGGELFF. In DNA form, the CDR3 reads TGTGCCAGCAGTTACCCGTCAGGGGGCAGTGGCGGGGAGCTGTTTTTT. This chain uses TRBV6-5 with TRBJ2-2, with TRBD1 matching over 8 bases. This CDR3 comprises 16 residues. The J segment lost 7 bases and the V segment lost 2 bases, leaving 9 bases of the junction unmatched. Germline values: CDR1 MNHEY, CDR2 SVGAGI.